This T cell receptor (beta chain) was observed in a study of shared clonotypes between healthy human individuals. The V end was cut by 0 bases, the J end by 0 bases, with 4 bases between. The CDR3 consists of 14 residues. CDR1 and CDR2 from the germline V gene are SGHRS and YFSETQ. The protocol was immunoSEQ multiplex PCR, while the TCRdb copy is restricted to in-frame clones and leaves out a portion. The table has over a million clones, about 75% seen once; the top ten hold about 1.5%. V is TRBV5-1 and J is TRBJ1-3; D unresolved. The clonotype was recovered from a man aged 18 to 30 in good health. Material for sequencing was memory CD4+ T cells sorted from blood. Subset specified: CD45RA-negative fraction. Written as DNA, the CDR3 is TGCGCCAGCAGCTTGGAAACCTCTGGAAACACCATATATTTT. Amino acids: CASSLETSGNTIYF.